Below are 20 T cell receptor beta chains sequenced from a single sample in a study of T cell responses to AZD1222 COVID-19 vaccine. Produced via immunoSEQ multiplex PCR; TCRdb's table is partial and in-frame only. The sample carries 120,000 or so clones, 87% recorded once. Sequences were derived from peripheral blood, sampled on day 0 of AZD1222 vaccination. These receptors all stem from an adult in good health.

The CDR3 sequence is CASSRDIARGATNEKLFF. DNA for the CDR3: TGTGCCAGCTCCAGGGACATAGCCCGGGGTGCAACTAATGAAAAACTGTTTTTT. The chain has TRBV18 and TRBJ1-4, with D maybe TRBD1 (6 bases). The V gene lost 6 bases and the J gene lost 0 bases, with 20 bases spanning the gap. Germline lookup yields CDR1 KGHSH and CDR2 LQKENI. This CDR3 is 18 amino acids long.

The chain carries TRBV6-5 and TRBJ2-1; D is possibly TRBD1 or TRBD2 (5 bases each). The CDR3 sequence is 15 residues long. Trimming cost V 0 bases and J 10 bases, with 16 bases left between them. Germline-derived CDR1 and CDR2 are MNHEY and SVGAGI. CDR3 amino acids: CASSYSMGTTKEQFF. The CDR3 DNA reads as TGTGCCAGCAGTTACTCTATGGGGACCACTAAGGAGCAGTTCTTC.

The chain combines TRBV9 with TRBJ2-1; TRBD2 is a possible D gene (6 bases). Trimming pared 4 bases from V and 6 bases from J, leaving 11 bases between. This CDR3 contains 13 residues. Germline V gene sequence: CDR1 SGDLS, CDR2 YYNGEE. The CDR3 DNA reads as TGTGCCAGCAGCACGACTAGTGGCAATGAGCAGTTCTTC. Amino acids: CASSTTSGNEQFF.

This chain joins TRBV19 and TRBJ1-5, with 10 positions matching TRBD1. The junction had 3 bases not matched to a gene; V was cut back by 6 bases and J by 4 bases. The CDR3 consists of 14 residues. Per the germline V gene, CDR1 is LNHDA and CDR2 is SQIVND (reference sequence). In DNA, the CDR3 is TGTGCCAGTAGATCGGGACAGGGGAATCAGCCCCAGCATTTT. Translating gives CASRSGQGNQPQHF.

The rearrangement links TRBV6-2 or TRBV6-3 to TRBJ2-7; D is perhaps TRBD2 (6 bases). This CDR3 contains 14 residues. Looked up from germline, CDR1 is MNHEY and CDR2 is SVGEGT. V lost 1 base, J lost 6 bases, and 13 bases lay in between. CDR3 in amino acids: CASSYFGASVEQYF. Here the CDR3 DNA reads TGTGCCAGCAGTTACTTCGGGGCTAGCGTCGAGCAGTACTTC.

The V and J genes are TRBV7-6 and TRBJ1-5; D is unresolved. Germline V gene lookup returns CDR1 SGHVS and CDR2 FNYEAQ. There are 16 residues in the CDR3. Trimming shortened V by 5 bases and J by 7 bases, and 21 bases separated the two germline ends. In nucleotides, the CDR3 is TGTGCCAGCAGCAGCCAAGGAGGGATTCTCGACCAGCCCCAGCATTTT. Translated: CASSSQGGILDQPQHF.

The chain has TRBV5-1 and TRBJ1-1; D is undetermined. The germline gives CDR1 SGHRS, CDR2 YFSETQ. This CDR3 has 14 amino acids. Trimming cost V 1 base and J 2 bases, with 9 bases left between them. CDR3 DNA sequence: TGCGCCAGCAGCTTGTCCGCCGACAACACTGAAGCTTTCTTT. It encodes CASSLSADNTEAFF.

This chain uses TRBV6-6 with TRBJ2-7; D is unresolved. Trimming took off 2 bases at V and 1 base at J, with 9 bases between the two ends. Germline CDR1 is MNHNY and CDR2 is SVGAGI (reference sequence). The CDR3 consists of 14 residues. CDR3 DNA: TGTGCCAGCAGTTACCCCCCCCCGTCCTACGAGCAGTACTTC. Translating gives CASSYPPPSYEQYF.

The chain has TRBV3-1 (or the pseudogene TRBV3-2) and TRBJ2-1; the match to TRBD2 covers 9 bases. J lost 5 bases, V lost 4 bases, and 6 bases had no gene match. This CDR3 spans 15 amino acids. Looked up from germline, CDR1 is LGHDT and CDR2 is YNNKEL (reference sequence). Here the CDR3 reads CASSLWRGGDNEQFF. CDR3 coding DNA: TGTGCCAGCAGCCTGTGGCGGGGGGGCGACAATGAGCAGTTCTTC.

This clone occurred a few times. This rearrangement joins TRBV7-8 to TRBJ2-1, with TRBD1 as a possible D gene (5 bases). The CDR3 has 18 residues. CDR1 and CDR2 (germline): SGHVS, FQNEAQ. Trimming stripped 5 bases from V and 0 bases from J, with 20 bases between. As DNA, the CDR3 is TGTGCCAGCAGCCCAACCCGGGTATGGGGCGCCTCCTACAATGAGCAGTTCTTC. It translates to CASSPTRVWGASYNEQFF.

V usage is TRBV9 and J usage is TRBJ2-3; no definite D call. The CDR3 extends over 13 amino acids. V was trimmed by 2 bases and J by 0 bases, leaving 4 bases between them. CDR1 and CDR2 (germline): SGDLS, YYNGEE. CDR3 DNA sequence: TGTGCCAGCAGCGTTCGCAGCACAGATACGCAGTATTTT. Amino acid sequence: CASSVRSTDTQYF. Complete variable domain (other parts from reference TRBV9 and TRBJ2-3): DSGVTQTPKHLITATGQRVTLRCSPRSGDLSVYWYQQSLDQGLQFLIQYYNGEERAKGNILERFSAQQFPDLHSELNLSSLELGDSALYFCASSVRSTDTQYFGPGTRLTVL.

This sequence joins TRBV6-1 and TRBJ2-1; D may be TRBD1 or TRBD2 (5 bases each). This CDR3 is built from 15 residues. Trimming took 3 bases from V and 5 from J, leaving 14 bases between them. Germline CDR1 MNHNS, CDR2 SASEGT. CDR3 nucleotides: TGTGCCAGCAGTGATCTCGGGGCCAAAGACAATGAGCAGTTCTTC. As protein: CASSDLGAKDNEQFF.

This clone showed up just once. This chain links TRBV5-6 with TRBJ2-7; 12 nucleotides agree with TRBD2. Losses at the gene ends were 5 bases for V and 2 bases for J; bases not matched to a gene: 5. This CDR3 has 15 residues. Looked up from germline, CDR1 is SGHDT and CDR2 is YYEEEE. The CDR3 sequence is CASRSGLAGTYEQYF. The CDR3 region has the DNA TGTGCCAGCAGATCCGGACTAGCGGGGACCTACGAGCAGTACTTC. Combining the CDR3 with reference TRBV5-6 and TRBJ2-7 gives the whole variable domain DAGVTQSPTHLIKTRGQQVTLRCSPKSGHDTVSWYQQALGQGPQFIFQYYEEEERQRGNFPDRFSGHQFPNYSSELNVNALLLGDSALYLCASRSGLAGTYEQYFGPGTRLTVT.

This clone showed up just a few times. The CDR3 protein is CASSVNPEAGQYF. The CDR3 DNA is TGTGCCAGCAGCGTAAACCCTGAGGCCGGGCAGTACTTC. V usage is TRBV9 and J usage is TRBJ2-7; D gene unclear. V was clipped by 1 base and J by 9 bases, with 14 bases between them. Germline assignment: CDR1 SGDLS and CDR2 YYNGEE. This CDR3 comprises 13 residues.

The chain carries TRBV15 and TRBJ2-1, with 7 bases fitting TRBD2. V dropped 5 bases and J dropped 0; count of bases not matched to a gene: 7. Germline V gene data show CDR1 as LNHNV and CDR2 as YYDKDF (reference sequence). The CDR3 is 16 amino acids. CDR3 amino acids: CATSPGLSSSYNEQFF. CDR3 coding DNA: TGTGCCACCAGCCCGGGACTATCGAGCTCCTACAATGAGCAGTTCTTC.

The V gene is TRBV19, the J gene TRBJ2-3; D ambiguous. This CDR3 is built from 13 residues. Trimming shortened V by 7 bases and J by 3 bases, and 11 bases separated the two germline ends. Germline loops: CDR1 LNHDA, CDR2 SQIVND (reference sequence). Here the CDR3 reads CASNEMGTDTQYF. Written as DNA, the CDR3 is TGTGCCAGTAATGAGATGGGGACAGATACGCAGTATTTT.

The chain carries TRBV11-2 and TRBJ2-7, with 7 bases fitting TRBD2. V lost 5 bases, J lost 2 bases, and 6 bases stayed unmatched. The CDR3 is 14 residues long. CDR1 is SGHAT, CDR2 FQNNGV, per germline. The CDR3 region has the DNA TGTGCCAGCAGCCTGAGCGGGGAAGCCTACGAGCAGTACTTC. Its translation: CASSLSGEAYEQYF.

The rearrangement links TRBV5-6 to TRBJ2-5, with unresolved D. Germline V gene sequence: CDR1 SGHDT, CDR2 YYEEEE. Trimming took 9 bases from V and 5 from J, leaving 11 bases between them. The CDR3 has 11 residues. The CDR3 nucleotides read TGTGCCACTACGAGGCCGGAGACCCAGTACTTC. It specifies CATTRPETQYF.

The rearrangement joins TRBV5-1 to TRBJ1-6; D gene uncertain. V lost 3 bases and J lost 4, with 11 bases in between. In germline, CDR1 is SGHRS, CDR2 YFSETQ. This CDR3 spans 15 amino acids. As DNA, the CDR3 is TGCGCCAGCAGCTCGACCGGGCTGTATAATTCACCCCTCCACTTT. Translated: CASSSTGLYNSPLHF.

The V gene is TRBV4-1, the J gene TRBJ2-7; 13 positions agree with TRBD2. The CDR3 is made up of 20 amino acids. The V and J ends lost 3 bases and 0 bases, in that order; junction bases with no gene match: 14. Germline lookup yields CDR1 MGHRA and CDR2 YSYEKL. The CDR3 nucleotides read TGCGCCAGCAGCCATCCCCGAGGACTAGCGGGGGCTGAATACTCCTACGAGCAGTACTTC. This sequence encodes CASSHPRGLAGAEYSYEQYF.